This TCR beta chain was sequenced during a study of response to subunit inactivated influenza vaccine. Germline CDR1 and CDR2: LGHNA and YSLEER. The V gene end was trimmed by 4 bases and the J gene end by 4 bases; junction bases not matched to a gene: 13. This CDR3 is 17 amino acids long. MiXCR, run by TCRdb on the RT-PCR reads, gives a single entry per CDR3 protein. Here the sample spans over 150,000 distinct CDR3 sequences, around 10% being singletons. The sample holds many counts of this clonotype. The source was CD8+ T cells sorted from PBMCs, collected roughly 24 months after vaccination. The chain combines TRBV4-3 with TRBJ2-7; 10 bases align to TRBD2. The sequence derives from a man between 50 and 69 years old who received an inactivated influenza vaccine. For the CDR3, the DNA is TGCGCCAGCAGCCCTGAGGCGGGTAGCGGGAGGTCATACGAGCAGTACTTC. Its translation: CASSPEAGSGRSYEQYF.